This TCR beta chain was captured by sequencing in a study of blood T cell repertoires in COVID-19 (dated by TCRdb to 2020 to 2022). The study in broad terms: Collaborator samples came from the United States, Italy and Spain and covered acute and convalescent phases of COVID-19. The samples were drawn from two sources: the first 160 participants of the ongoing ImmuneRACE study, and 1,000 to 1,500 subjects contributed by 6 global collaborators. A freely available public database, intended as a resource for researchers studying the immune response to SARS-CoV-2, is where the repertoires were released. Deeply sampled blood TCRbeta repertoires from subjects exposed to, actively infected with, or recovered from COVID-19 were included in the dataset. The prospective study material was composed of cDNA or gDNA derived from T cells, B-cell-depleted T cells, or PBMCs. HLA class I and class II types, where available, came from metadata supplied by the sample provider rather than from assay-based typing. Nearly every sample came with metadata listing a de-identified subject ID, COVID-19 status, age in years and sex. Here is what the overall study found, with its caveats: How much clinical and demographic metadata was included differed by source and by participant, and the metadata was provided uncurated.

Remarks on this clone: Which antigen it targets is not known. Base qualities are not recorded, but no much larger clone differs from it by a single base.

Trimming accounts for 7 bases at V and 7 bases at J, while the number of junction bases matched to no gene is 6. From the germline V gene, CDR1 is SQVTM and CDR2 is ANQGSEA. The CDR3 starts with the cysteine, ends with the phenylalanine, and has 12 residues. Solely the CDR3 DNA is kept, with 36 bases framed from the first base. The collaborating institutions used their own protocols to collect whole blood in K2EDTA tubes. For TCRbeta analysis, collaborators shipped samples as frozen whole blood, isolated PBMCs, or DNA extracted from either of those sample types. The immunoSEQ Assay, a bias-controlled multiplex PCR, was used to amplify TCRbeta CDR3 regions from genomic DNA. Per the source publication's procedure: Nucleated cell counts per sample were estimated from amplification of reference gene primers within the assay. To quantify the absolute abundance of each unique TCRbeta CDR3 rearrangement, sequence reads were collapsed and filtered. Productive Simpson clonality was computed per sample as the square root of Simpson's diversity index over productive rearrangements. TCRdb obtained this table from immuneACCESS and retained in-frame rearrangements with V and J assigned. These tables miss some clones; where compared with another copy, unresolved V genes account for less than half of the shortfall, and the remainder is unexplained. From that table come the V and J calls and clone size; the DNA was used to work out D and trimming. The sample table holds 200,000 to 250,000 clones, of which about 86% were seen once. 1.5% of the sample lies in the top ten.

The material sequenced was peripheral blood. This clonotype was sampled from a man between 18 and 35 years old with active or convalescent COVID-19. The rearranged segments are TRBV29-1 and TRBJ1-2; TRBD1 lines up with 10 middle nucleotides. The sequence in DNA is TGCAGCGGCAGACAGGGGGCGGGTGGCTACACCTTC. This yields the protein CSGRQGAGGYTF.